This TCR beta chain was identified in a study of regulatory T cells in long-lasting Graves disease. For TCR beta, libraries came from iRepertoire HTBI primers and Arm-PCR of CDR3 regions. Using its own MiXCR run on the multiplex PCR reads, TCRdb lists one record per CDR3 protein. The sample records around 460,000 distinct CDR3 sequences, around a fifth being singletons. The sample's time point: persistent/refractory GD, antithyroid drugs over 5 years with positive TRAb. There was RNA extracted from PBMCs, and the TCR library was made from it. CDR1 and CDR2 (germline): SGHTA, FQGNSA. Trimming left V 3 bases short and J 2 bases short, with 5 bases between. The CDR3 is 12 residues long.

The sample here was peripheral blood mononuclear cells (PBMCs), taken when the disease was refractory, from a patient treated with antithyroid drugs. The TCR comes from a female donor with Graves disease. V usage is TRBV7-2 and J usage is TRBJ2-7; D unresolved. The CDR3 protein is CASSFNTYEQYF. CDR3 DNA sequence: TGTGCCAGCAGCTTTAACACCTACGAGCAGTACTTC. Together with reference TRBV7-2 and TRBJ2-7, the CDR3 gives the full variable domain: GAGVSQSPSNKVTEKGKDVELRCDPISGHTALYWYRQSLGQGLEFLIYFQGNSAPDKSGLPSDRFSAERTGGSVSTLTIQRTQQEDSAVYLCASSFNTYEQYFGPGTRLTVT.